One and the same sample provided the 16 T cell receptor beta chains below, sequenced in a study of PD-L1 blockade in urothelial cancer. Clones were read by immunoSEQ multiplex PCR, and TCRdb kept only the in-frame ones, dropping some. Here the sample spans roughly 130,000 clones, approximately 84% being singletons. Time point in this sample: pretreatment peripheral blood. Sequences were derived from PBMCs, sampled around atezolizumab (anti-PD-L1) treatment. These receptor sequences come from a man aged 50-60 years with urothelial cancer.

This sequence joins TRBV27 and TRBJ1-5; 8 nucleotides align to TRBD1. CDR3 size: 15 residues. J lost 4 bases, V lost 5 bases, and 7 bases had no gene match. The germline gives CDR1 MNHEY, CDR2 SMNVEV (reference sequence). The CDR3 coding sequence is TGTGCCAGCAGTACCCGGACAGGGTGGAATCAGCCCCAGCATTTT. Translated, it gives CASSTRTGWNQPQHF.

The chain combines TRBV28 with TRBJ1-2, with D hard to call. The V and J ends lost 5 bases and 4 bases respectively, with 14 bases between them. Per the germline V gene, CDR1 is MDHEN and CDR2 is SYDVKM. This CDR3 has 14 amino acids. The CDR3 here is CASSITRQGYGYTF. The DNA for the CDR3 is TGTGCCAGCAGTATTACTAGACAAGGCTATGGCTACACCTTC.

V gene TRBV5-1 combines with J gene TRBJ2-7, with D possibly TRBD2 on 6 matching bases. V lost 5 bases and J 2 bases, leaving 14 bases between the germline ends. CDR1 is SGHRS, CDR2 YFSETQ, per germline. The CDR3 is 14 amino acids. The CDR3 coding sequence is TGCGCCAGCAGTATCGCGGGACTCGCCTACGAGCAGTACTTC. This encodes CASSIAGLAYEQYF.

The chain has TRBV28 and TRBJ2-6; D is ambiguous. The V end lost 3 bases, the J end lost 0 bases, and 6 bases lay between the germline ends. The CDR3 loop spans 15 amino acids. The germline gives CDR1 MDHEN, CDR2 SYDVKM. CDR3 DNA: TGTGCCAGCAGTTTGGCGGTCTCTGGGGCCAACGTCCTGACTTTC. Translating it yields CASSLAVSGANVLTF. The full variable domain, in which reference TRBV28 and TRBJ2-6 provide the parts outside the CDR3, is DVKVTQSSRYLVKRTGEKVFLECVQDMDHENMFWYRQDPGLGLRLIYFSYDVKMKEKGDIPEGYSVSREKKERFSLILESASTNQTSMYLCASSLAVSGANVLTFGAGSRLTVL.

The rearrangement joins TRBV11-2 to TRBJ2-3; D might be TRBD2 (6 bases). Germline assignment: CDR1 SGHAT and CDR2 FQNNGV. V was trimmed by 4 bases and J by 6 bases, leaving 17 bases between them. This CDR3 spans 15 amino acids. Here the CDR3 reads CASSSRGLAGDTQYF. Written as DNA, the CDR3 is TGTGCCAGCAGCTCTAGGGGCCTGGCGGGGGATACGCAGTATTTT.

The chain employs TRBV5-5 and TRBJ1-4; D is possibly TRBD1 (6 bases). This CDR3 is 14 amino acids long. V lost 5 bases and J lost 8, with 16 bases in between. Germline-derived CDR1 and CDR2 are SGHKS and YYEKEE (reference sequence). The CDR3 DNA reads as TGTGCCAGCAGGGTGGGGGCAGGGGTAGAAAAACTGTTTTTT. Translation gives CASRVGAGVEKLFF.

The CDR3 spells CAISESKREVETQYF. DNA of the CDR3: TGTGCCATCAGTGAGTCGAAGCGGGAGGTAGAGACCCAGTACTTC. The V call is TRBV10-3, the J call TRBJ2-5, with TRBD2 matching 9 bases. With V trimmed by 0 bases and J by 4 bases, 3 bases remained unmatched. This CDR3 spans 15 amino acids. Germline V CDR1 and CDR2: ENHRY, SYGVKD.

The rearrangement joins TRBV2 to TRBJ1-4; no clear D. Trimming stripped 6 bases from V and 0 bases from J, with 11 bases between. The CDR3 is made up of 15 amino acids. CDR1 and CDR2 from the germline V gene are SNHLY and FYNNEI. The CDR3 reads CASRAKHATNEKLFF. CDR3 coding DNA: TGTGCCAGCAGAGCTAAGCATGCAACTAATGAAAAACTGTTTTTT.

The chain joins TRBV11-2 to TRBJ2-4, with D hard to call. The CDR3 runs 13 residues. CDR1 SGHAT and CDR2 FQNNGV come from the germline V gene. V shed 0 bases and J shed 9 bases, with 9 bases lying between them. The DNA of the CDR3 is TGTGCCAGCAGCTTAGAGTCAGTTTTCATTCAGTACTTC. Translating it yields CASSLESVFIQYF.

The chain employs TRBV15 and TRBJ2-1; the match to TRBD2 covers 7 bases. V dropped 6 bases and J dropped 7; count of bases not matched to a gene: 6. CDR3 length: 13 residues. In germline, CDR1 is LNHNV, CDR2 YYDKDF (reference sequence). The CDR3 is CATRWEGLNEQFF. For the CDR3, the DNA is TGTGCCACCAGATGGGAGGGCCTGAATGAGCAGTTCTTC.

This chain uses TRBV11-1 with TRBJ2-1; TRBD2 matches 11 bases. The CDR3 is 15 amino acids. V gave up 5 bases and J gave up 8 bases; unmatched junction bases: 8. Per germline, CDR1 SGHAT and CDR2 FQDESV (reference sequence). The CDR3 bases are TGTGCCAGCAGCCACCTAGCGGGAGGTATCTATGAGCAGTTCTTC. Translation gives CASSHLAGGIYEQFF.

This chain connects TRBV19 to TRBJ2-7, with 11 bases that match TRBD2. The CDR3 runs 15 residues. The ends lost 3 bases at V and 3 bases at J; junction bases unmatched: 4. Per the germline V gene, CDR1 is LNHDA and CDR2 is SQIVND (reference sequence). The CDR3 nucleotides are TGTGCCAGTAGTATGGTAGCGGGAGGGGTCTACGAGCAGTACTTC. Residues: CASSMVAGGVYEQYF.

The chain employs TRBV27 and TRBJ2-1, with D possibly TRBD2 on 6 matching bases. This CDR3 contains 14 residues. Trimming shortened V by 7 bases and J by 7 bases, and 17 bases separated the two germline ends. Germline assignment: CDR1 MNHEY and CDR2 SMNVEV (reference sequence). The CDR3 DNA follows: TGTGCCAGCACCATTATTGGGGGGACTAATGAGCAGTTCTTC. Translating it yields CASTIIGGTNEQFF.

The chain links TRBV28 to TRBJ1-3; weak D call: TRBD1 (6 bases). The CDR3 contains 13 residues. Germline assignment: CDR1 MDHEN and CDR2 SYDVKM. Trimming stripped 9 bases from V and 3 bases from J, with 12 bases between. The CDR3 is CASGRDIGNTIYF. The CDR3 nucleotides read TGTGCCAGTGGGAGGGACATTGGAAACACCATATATTTT. Based on the CDR3 plus reference TRBV28 and TRBJ1-3, the full variable domain is DVKVTQSSRYLVKRTGEKVFLECVQDMDHENMFWYRQDPGLGLRLIYFSYDVKMKEKGDIPEGYSVSREKKERFSLILESASTNQTSMYLCASGRDIGNTIYFGEGSWLTVV.

The chain joins TRBV4-2 to TRBJ2-7, with D tentatively TRBD2 (6 bases). Germline lookup yields CDR1 LGHNA and CDR2 YNFKEQ. The V end was cut by 2 bases, the J end by 5 bases, with 13 bases between. There are 14 residues in the CDR3. The CDR3, as DNA: TGTGCCAGCAGCCAAAACCCGGGACTGGACGAGCAGTACTTC. It yields the protein CASSQNPGLDEQYF.

V gene TRBV28 combines with J gene TRBJ2-6; 7 bases are a match to TRBD2. V lost 9 bases and J lost 4; bases outside the gene matches: 18. There are 18 residues in the CDR3. Germline values: CDR1 MDHEN, CDR2 SYDVKM. The CDR3 sequence: CASTRGSGDPSGANVLTF. DNA of the CDR3: TGTGCCAGTACGCGGGGGAGCGGGGACCCTTCGGGGGCCAACGTCCTGACTTTC.